The next 22 T cell receptor beta chains were all read from a single sample in a study of T cell responses to AZD1222 COVID-19 vaccine. This table comes from immunoSEQ multiplex PCR, and its TCRdb copy is limited to in-frame clones, with some not included. The data show roughly 260,000 clones, approximately 93% seen once. Sequences were derived from peripheral blood, sampled on day 0 of AZD1222 vaccination. The receptors were gathered from an adult in good health.

This clone was counted a single time. This chain links TRBV6-5 with TRBJ1-1; the D is unclear. The CDR3 length is 14 residues. The V gene's germline CDR1 is MNHEY and CDR2 SVGAGI. Trimming removed 6 bases at V and 0 bases at J, with 11 bases between. The CDR3, as DNA: TGTGCCAGCAGCCGGCGAGGGTTGAACACTGAAGCTTTCTTT. The encoded protein is CASSRRGLNTEAFF.

V is TRBV27 and J is TRBJ2-7; the D gene is possibly TRBD2 (6 bases). Germline loops: CDR1 MNHEY, CDR2 SMNVEV (reference sequence). Trimming took off 4 bases at V and 1 base at J, with 8 bases between the two ends. This CDR3 has 13 amino acids. CDR3 loop: CASSWLASYEQYF. The CDR3 DNA is TGTGCCAGCAGTTGGCTAGCGTCCTACGAGCAGTACTTC.

This clone was observed once. The gene calls are TRBV7-2 and TRBJ2-7; maybe TRBD2 (6 bases). The CDR3 has 16 amino acids. Deletions cut 3 bases from V and 0 bases from J, with 15 bases between. Germline-derived CDR1 and CDR2 are SGHTA and FQGNSA. CDR3 sequence reads: CASSLGIRGSSYEQYF. The CDR3 nucleotides are TGTGCCAGCAGCTTGGGCATTCGGGGGAGCTCCTACGAGCAGTACTTC.

J is TRBJ2-1 and V is TRBV6-2 or TRBV6-3; 11 bases fit TRBD2. The junction had 10 bases not matched to a gene; V was cut back by 6 bases and J by 0 bases. The germline gives CDR1 MNHEY, CDR2 SVGEGT. This CDR3 is built from 18 residues. Here the CDR3 reads CASSHGTSGSISYNEQFF. CDR3 in DNA: TGTGCCAGCAGCCACGGGACTAGCGGAAGTATCTCCTACAATGAGCAGTTCTTC.

The rearrangement uses TRBV5-4 and TRBJ1-1; maybe TRBD1 (5 bases). CDR3 length: 14 residues. V was shortened by 0 bases and J by 6 bases, with 12 bases between the two germline ends. Germline CDR1 reads SGHNT; CDR2 reads YYREEE (reference sequence). The CDR3 nucleotides read TGTGCCAGCAGCTTGGGGGGCGGACGAGCTGAAGCTTTCTTT. Translated, it gives CASSLGGGRAEAFF.

The chain combines TRBV25-1 with TRBJ2-5; 7 nucleotides agree with TRBD1. The length of the CDR3 is 15 residues. V lost 3 bases, J lost 2 bases, and 6 bases stayed unmatched. Germline V CDR1 and CDR2: MGHDK, SYGVNS. The CDR3 protein is CASSEGTVAQETQYF. CDR3 bases: TGTGCCAGCAGTGAGGGGACAGTAGCTCAAGAGACCCAGTACTTC.

The chain employs TRBV2 and TRBJ1-3; no definite D call. The V end was cut by 6 bases, the J end by 7 bases, with 7 bases between. The length of the CDR3 is 11 residues. Germline V gene lookup returns CDR1 SNHLY and CDR2 FYNNEI. The CDR3 DNA reads as TGTGCCAGCAGAGGTTTTAACACCATATATTTT. Translation: CASRGFNTIYF.

The V and J genes are TRBV20-1 and TRBJ1-1; D not resolved. Germline CDR1 DFQATT, CDR2 SNEGSKA (reference sequence). This CDR3 is 11 amino acids long. V lost 6 bases and J 4 bases, leaving 9 bases between the germline ends. The CDR3 here is CSAFRSTEAFF. The CDR3 DNA reads as TGCAGTGCATTCAGGAGCACTGAAGCTTTCTTT.

The rearrangement joins TRBV11-1 to TRBJ2-1; D may match TRBD1 or TRBD2 (5 bases each). This CDR3 is 16 amino acids long. Trimming left V 4 bases short and J 7 bases short, with 20 bases between. From germline, CDR1 is SGHAT and CDR2 FQDESV (reference sequence). DNA for the CDR3: TGTGCCAGCAGCTCCCACCGGGACCTGTCGAGTAATGAGCAGTTCTTC. As protein: CASSSHRDLSSNEQFF.

The chain couples TRBV27 to TRBJ1-6, with D perhaps matching TRBD1 (5 bases). Trimming took off 4 bases at V and 2 bases at J, with 6 bases between the two ends. In germline, CDR1 is MNHEY, CDR2 SMNVEV (reference sequence). The CDR3 is 14 amino acids. The CDR3 is CASSSGPYNSPLHF. As DNA, the CDR3 is TGTGCCAGCAGTTCGGGACCCTATAATTCACCCCTCCACTTT.

The chain links TRBV11-2 to TRBJ2-2, with D possibly TRBD1 on 6 matching bases. Germline lookup yields CDR1 SGHAT and CDR2 FQNNGV. V lost 1 base and J 4 bases, leaving 22 bases between the germline ends. This CDR3 comprises 19 residues. In nucleotides, the CDR3 is TGTGCCAGCAGCTTAGCAGCAGGGAGAAGGACAGCAAGCACCGGGGAGCTGTTTTTT. Encoded protein: CASSLAAGRRTASTGELFF.

V is TRBV28 and J is TRBJ1-2; 7 nucleotides match TRBD1. The CDR3 is 14 amino acids. The trim removed 3 bases at V and 3 bases at J, leaving 4 bases unmatched. Germline V lookup: CDR1 MDHEN, CDR2 SYDVKM. CDR3 residues: CASSFAGTDYGYTF. The CDR3 DNA sequence: TGTGCCAGCAGTTTTGCCGGGACAGACTATGGCTACACCTTC.

The chain couples TRBV5-1 to TRBJ2-7; 13 bases align to TRBD2. Unmatched junction bases numbered 10, after V lost 4 bases and J lost 0 bases. This CDR3 is built from 18 residues. The germline gives CDR1 SGHRS, CDR2 YFSETQ. CDR3 coding DNA: TGCGCCAGCAGCGCCGGACTAGCGGGGGCCTTCCTCTCCTACGAGCAGTACTTC. Protein product: CASSAGLAGAFLSYEQYF.

The gene calls are TRBV6-2 or TRBV6-3 and TRBJ1-2; TRBD1 might be the D (5 bases). CDR3 length equals 12 residues. The V end was cut by 6 bases, the J end by 9 bases, with 14 bases between. Germline assignment: CDR1 MNHEY and CDR2 SVGEGT. The CDR3 sequence is CASSPGTRRYTF. The CDR3 coding sequence is TGTGCCAGCAGCCCAGGGACGCGGCGCTACACCTTC.

The chain employs TRBV7-9 and TRBJ2-5, with 12 bases identical to TRBD2. Germline lookup yields CDR1 SEHNR and CDR2 FQNEAQ (reference sequence). After removal of 1 base from V and 5 bases from J, the junction contained 11 bases not matched to a gene. The CDR3 runs 18 residues. CDR3 sequence (DNA): TGTGCCAGCAGCTTAGGTCGGCTAGCGGGGGGGCCAGATGAGACCCAGTACTTC. It translates to CASSLGRLAGGPDETQYF.

CDR3 nucleotides: TGTGCCATCAGTGAGCGGAATGACAGGATAAGCACAGATACGCAGTATTTT. This encodes CAISERNDRISTDTQYF. J is TRBJ2-3 and V is TRBV10-3, with TRBD1 as a possible D gene (6 bases). Between the trimmed V and J ends, which lost 2 bases and 0 bases, there was a span of 15 bases. Germline values: CDR1 ENHRY, CDR2 SYGVKD. This CDR3 has 17 residues.

The chain's CDR3 is CASSLDTGTSEAFF. The CDR3 DNA follows: TGTGCCAGCAGCTTAGATACCGGGACATCTGAAGCTTTCTTT. The genes are TRBV11-2 and TRBJ1-1; weak D call: TRBD1 (6 bases). The CDR3 length is 14 residues. V dropped 0 bases and J dropped 6 bases, with 11 bases sitting between them. Germline CDR1 reads SGHAT; CDR2 reads FQNNGV.

The rearrangement links TRBV5-4 to TRBJ2-1; 11 bases line up with TRBD2. The J segment lost 6 bases and the V segment lost 4 bases, leaving 9 bases of the junction unmatched. This CDR3 spans 16 amino acids. Germline values: CDR1 SGHNT, CDR2 YYREEE (reference sequence). This chain's CDR3 is CASSRPLAGGTNEQFF. CDR3 sequence (DNA): TGTGCCAGCAGCCGACCCCTAGCGGGGGGTACCAATGAGCAGTTCTTC. Complete variable domain (other parts from reference TRBV5-4 and TRBJ2-1): ETGVTQSPTHLIKTRGQQVTLRCSSQSGHNTVSWYQQALGQGPQFIFQYYREEENGRGNFPPRFSGLQFPNYSSELNVNALELDDSALYLCASSRPLAGGTNEQFFGPGTRLTVL.

V is TRBV29-1 and J is TRBJ1-1; TRBD1 aligns across 9 bases. The ends lost 7 bases at V and 3 bases at J; junction bases unmatched: 6. The CDR3 extends over 13 amino acids. From germline, CDR1 is SQVTM and CDR2 ANQGSEA. CDR3 sequence (DNA): TGCAGCGCCGTACAGGGGGCTGACACTGAAGCTTTCTTT. Translating it yields CSAVQGADTEAFF.

The chain joins TRBV20-1 to TRBJ2-7; no firm D call. Germline CDR1 is DFQATT and CDR2 is SNEGSKA (reference sequence). V was cut by 3 bases and J by 5 bases, with 17 bases left in between. This CDR3 spans 14 amino acids. CDR3 nucleotides: TGCAGTGCTAGTTGGGCAAAAGGCGTGGACGAGCAGTACTTC. Translated, it gives CSASWAKGVDEQYF.

The V and J genes are TRBV5-5 and TRBJ2-7, with TRBD1 identical over 10 bases. Germline CDR1 reads SGHKS; CDR2 reads YYEKEE (reference sequence). The CDR3 totals 14 residues. V lost 3 bases, J lost 4 bases, and 4 bases stayed unmatched. Written as DNA, the CDR3 is TGTGCCAGCAGCTGGGGACAGGGGTCATACGAGCAGTACTTC. This encodes CASSWGQGSYEQYF.

The V call is TRBV3-1 (or the pseudogene TRBV3-2), the J call TRBJ1-4; tentative D call: TRBD1 (5 bases). Germline values: CDR1 LGHDT, CDR2 YNNKEL (reference sequence). Trimming cost V 1 base and J 7 bases, with 10 bases left between them. The length of the CDR3 is 14 residues. The CDR3 coding sequence is TGTGCCAGCAGCCAAGGGGGCGCGGGTGAAAAACTGTTTTTT. Translated: CASSQGGAGEKLFF.